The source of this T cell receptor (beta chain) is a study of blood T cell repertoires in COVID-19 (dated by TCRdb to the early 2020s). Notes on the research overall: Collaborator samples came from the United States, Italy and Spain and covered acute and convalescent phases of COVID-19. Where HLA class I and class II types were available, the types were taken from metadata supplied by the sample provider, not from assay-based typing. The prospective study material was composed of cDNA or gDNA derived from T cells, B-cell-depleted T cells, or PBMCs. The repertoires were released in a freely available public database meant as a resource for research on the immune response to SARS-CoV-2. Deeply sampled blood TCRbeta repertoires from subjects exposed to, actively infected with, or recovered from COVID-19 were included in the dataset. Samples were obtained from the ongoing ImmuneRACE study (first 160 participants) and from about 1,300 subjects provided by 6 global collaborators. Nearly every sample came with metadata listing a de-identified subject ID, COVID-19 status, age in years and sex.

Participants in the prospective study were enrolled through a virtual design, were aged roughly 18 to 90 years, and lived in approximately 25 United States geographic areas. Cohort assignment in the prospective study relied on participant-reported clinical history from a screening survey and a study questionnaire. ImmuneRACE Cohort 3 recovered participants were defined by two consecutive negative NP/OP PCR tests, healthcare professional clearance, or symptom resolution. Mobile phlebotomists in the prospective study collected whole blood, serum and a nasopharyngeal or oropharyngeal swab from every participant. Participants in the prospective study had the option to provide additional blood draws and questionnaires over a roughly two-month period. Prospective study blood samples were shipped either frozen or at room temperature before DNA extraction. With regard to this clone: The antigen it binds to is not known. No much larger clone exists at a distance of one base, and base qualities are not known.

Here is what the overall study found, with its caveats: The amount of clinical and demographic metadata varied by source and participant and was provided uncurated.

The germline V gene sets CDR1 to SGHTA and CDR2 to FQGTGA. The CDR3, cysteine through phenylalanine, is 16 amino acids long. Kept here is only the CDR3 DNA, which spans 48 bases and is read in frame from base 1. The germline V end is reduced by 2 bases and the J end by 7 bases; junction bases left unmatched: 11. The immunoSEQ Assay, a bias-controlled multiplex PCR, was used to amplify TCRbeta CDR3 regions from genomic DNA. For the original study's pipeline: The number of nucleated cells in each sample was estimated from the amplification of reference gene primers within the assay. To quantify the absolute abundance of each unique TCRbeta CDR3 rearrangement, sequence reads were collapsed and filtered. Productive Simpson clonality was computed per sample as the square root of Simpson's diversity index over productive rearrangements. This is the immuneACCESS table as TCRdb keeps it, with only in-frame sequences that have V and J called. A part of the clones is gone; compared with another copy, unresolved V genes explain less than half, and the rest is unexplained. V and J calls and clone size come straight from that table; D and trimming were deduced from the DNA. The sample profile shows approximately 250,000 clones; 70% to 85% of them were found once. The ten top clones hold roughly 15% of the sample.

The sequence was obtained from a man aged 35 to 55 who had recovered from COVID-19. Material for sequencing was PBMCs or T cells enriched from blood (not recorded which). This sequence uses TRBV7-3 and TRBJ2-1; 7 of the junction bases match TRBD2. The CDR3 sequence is CASSLWGSLAKNEQFF. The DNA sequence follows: TGTGCCAGCAGCTTATGGGGATCACTAGCGAAGAATGAGCAGTTCTTC.